Sequencing of this T cell receptor (beta chain) was carried out in a study of control samples from healthy donors and cancer patients. CDR3 size: 18 residues. Looked up from germline, CDR1 is ENHRY and CDR2 is SYGVKD. V shed 2 bases and J shed 0 bases, with 18 bases lying between them. Assay used: immunoSEQ multiplex PCR; TCRdb lists only in-frame clones, some missing. The sample comprises roughly 160,000 clones, approximately 96% of which are singletons, and 1% rests with the top ten. The chain uses TRBV10-3 and TRBJ2-3, with TRBD1 as a possible D gene (5 bases). This TCR derives from a woman in her twenties or thirties in good health. Input material: blood. The CDR3 here is CAISETRTQGPSTDTQYF. The CDR3 nucleotides read TGTGCCATCAGTGAGACTCGAACTCAGGGTCCTAGCACAGATACGCAGTATTTT.